The TCR beta chain described here comes from a study of tumor-infiltrating lymphocytes in glioblastoma multiforme. Three nested ARM-PCR rounds with V-beta and C-beta primers built TCRB libraries. These TCRB libraries lack any described unique molecular identifiers. In TCRdb, the multiplex PCR reads were re-called with MiXCR into one record per CDR3 protein. The profile shows 20,000 or so distinct CDR3 sequences, 60% to 80% of them singletons. This clonotype has more than one count but fewer than ten. This receptor was obtained from a male donor with glioblastoma. Sequencing was performed on peripheral blood.

This CDR3 reads CASSPRPYSDGQFF. In nucleotides, the CDR3 is TGTGCCAGCAGTCCCAGGCCCTATAGCGACGGGCAGTTCTTC. The chain combines TRBV6-5 with TRBJ2-1, with D possibly TRBD2 on 5 matching bases. V was shortened by 5 bases and J by 12 bases, with 20 bases between the two germline ends. There are 14 residues in the CDR3. Germline V gene sequence: CDR1 MNHEY, CDR2 SVGAGI.